This T cell receptor (beta chain) derives from a study of blood T cell repertoires in COVID-19. Study-wide background: Samples representing acute and convalescent COVID-19 were sourced from the United States, Italy and Spain. PBMCs, B-cell-depleted T cells, or T cells were the source of the cDNA or gDNA that made up the material.

J gave up 3 bases and V 4 bases, and 8 bases lay outside the gene matches. Germline V gene sequence: CDR1 MDHEN, CDR2 SYDVKM. The CDR3 has 15 amino acids. Sequencing used immunoSEQ multiplex PCR; TCRdb keeps in-frame clones, though not all of them. Of around 88,000 clones listed, over 70% are singletons. The clonotype was recovered from a man in his fifties or sixties who had recovered from COVID-19. The specimen was peripheral blood. This chain uses TRBV28 with TRBJ2-7; 8 bases align to TRBD2. CDR3 nucleotide sequence: TGTGCCAGCAGTTACCCCGGGACTAGAGTCTACGAGCAGTACTTC. It translates to CASSYPGTRVYEQYF.